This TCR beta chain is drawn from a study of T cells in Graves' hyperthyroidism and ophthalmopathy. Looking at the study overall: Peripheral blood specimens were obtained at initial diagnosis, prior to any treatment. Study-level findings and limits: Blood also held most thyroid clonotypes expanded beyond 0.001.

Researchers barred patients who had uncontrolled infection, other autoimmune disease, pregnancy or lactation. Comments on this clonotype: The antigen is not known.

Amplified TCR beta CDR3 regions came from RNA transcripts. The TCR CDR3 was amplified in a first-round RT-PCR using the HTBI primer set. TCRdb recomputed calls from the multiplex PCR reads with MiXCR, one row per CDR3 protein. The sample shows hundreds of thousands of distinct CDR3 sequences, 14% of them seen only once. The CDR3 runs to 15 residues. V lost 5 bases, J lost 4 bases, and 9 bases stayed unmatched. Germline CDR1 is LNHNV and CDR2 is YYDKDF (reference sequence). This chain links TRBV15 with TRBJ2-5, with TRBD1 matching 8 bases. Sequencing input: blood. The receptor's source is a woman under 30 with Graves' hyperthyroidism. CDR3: CATSLLLTGVETQYF. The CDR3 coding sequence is TGTGCCACCAGCCTTCTACTGACAGGGGTAGAGACCCAGTACTTC.